In this sample, the clone carrying this T cell receptor beta chain turned up a few times. The source of the sample is a study of radiotherapy plus CTLA-4 blockade in lung cancer. Sequenced by immunoSEQ multiplex PCR; TCRdb stores in-frame clones only, minus some. The sample records tens of thousands of clones, around 86% being singletons. The sequence came from a human donor with non-small cell lung cancer that progressed on radiotherapy plus ipilimumab. The input for sequencing was peripheral blood, taken from a patient treated with radiotherapy plus ipilimumab.

The DNA of the CDR3 is TGTGCCAGCAGCAAAGACGGCTGCTCCTATGGCTACACCTTC. It is translated as CASSKDGCSYGYTF. This sequence joins TRBV21-1 and TRBJ1-2. TRBV21-1 is termed a pseudogene. The CDR3 runs to 14 residues.